One sample yielded the 30 T cell receptor beta chains listed below, sequenced in a study of blood T cell repertoires in COVID-19. Profiled with immunoSEQ multiplex PCR; TCRdb holds only in-frame clones, not every one. The sample lists about 160,000 clones; roughly 80% were seen once. Sequences were obtained from PBMCs or T cells enriched from blood (not recorded which). The receptors originated from a woman in her forties or fifties who had recovered from COVID-19.

The rearrangement links TRBV7-9 to TRBJ1-1; D is undetermined. Germline lookup yields CDR1 SEHNR and CDR2 FQNEAQ (reference sequence). Deletions cut 2 bases from V and 4 bases from J, with 11 bases between. The CDR3 consists of 14 residues. The CDR3 nucleotides read TGTGCCAGCAGCTTAAGATCGGGAGGCACTGAAGCTTTCTTT. Its translation: CASSLRSGGTEAFF.

On this clone: The DNA is left out, because the CDR3 cannot be placed on it with certainty; the CDR3 is given as TCRdb lists it. The chain recombines TRBV7-9 with TRBJ2-7; the table gives TRBD1 as D, unverified against the DNA. Ends included, the CDR3 has 15 residues. Germline CDR1 and CDR2: SEHNR and FQNEAQ (reference sequence). The CDR3 sequence is CASSLFLSGTYEQYF.

The CDR3 loop is CASSLPRTGETQYF. The CDR3, as DNA: TGTGCCAGCAGCTTGCCTCGGACAGGGGAGACCCAGTACTTC. The chain is built from TRBV7-2 and TRBJ2-5, with 8 bases aligning to TRBD1. CDR3 length: 14 residues. CDR1 is SGHTA and CDR2 is FQGNSA in the germline V gene. V shed 3 bases and J 5 bases; nucleotides not matched to a gene: 5.

This chain connects TRBV4-3 to TRBJ1-6, with TRBD1 as a possible D gene (5 bases). Germline CDR1 LGHNA, CDR2 YSLEER. The V end was cut by 7 bases, the J end by 6 bases, with 13 bases between. The CDR3 contains 14 residues. In nucleotides, the CDR3 is TGCGCCAGCACCTTCCGACAGTCTAATTCACCCCTCCACTTT. Protein sequence: CASTFRQSNSPLHF.

The rearrangement uses TRBV14 and TRBJ2-1; 12 nucleotides agree with TRBD2. J was trimmed by 5 bases and V by 4 bases; bases with no gene match: 6. Germline-derived CDR1 and CDR2 are SGHDN and FVKESK. The CDR3 contains 16 residues. The CDR3 spells CASSPPTSGRHNEQFF. CDR3 DNA: TGTGCCAGCAGCCCTCCAACTAGCGGGAGGCACAATGAGCAGTTCTTC.

The chain combines TRBV5-4 with TRBJ1-1, with D possibly matching TRBD1 (5 bases). Per the germline V gene, CDR1 is SGHNT and CDR2 is YYREEE (reference sequence). V lost 2 bases to trimming and J lost 3 bases, with 14 bases between them. This CDR3 region has 15 residues. As DNA, the CDR3 is TGTGCCAGCAGCTTAGGAAATCGGGGGGACACTGAAGCTTTCTTT. This translates into CASSLGNRGDTEAFF.

V and J are TRBV12-3 or TRBV12-4 and TRBJ2-7, with TRBD2 as a possible D gene (5 bases). The V end lost 1 base, the J end lost 4 bases, and 8 bases lay between the germline ends. This CDR3 is built from 13 residues. CDR3 in amino acids: CASSLVPGYEQYF. As DNA, the CDR3 is TGTGCCAGCAGTTTAGTTCCGGGGTACGAGCAGTACTTC.

The chain links TRBV3-1 (or the pseudogene TRBV3-2) to TRBJ1-6; D unresolved. Germline CDR1 and CDR2: LGHDT and YNNKEL (reference sequence). This CDR3 region has 16 residues. Trimming removed 3 bases at V and 2 bases at J, with 11 bases between. The CDR3 reads CASSQARVTYNSPLHF. CDR3 sequence (DNA): TGTGCCAGCAGCCAGGCCCGGGTAACCTATAATTCACCCCTCCACTTT.

This sequence joins TRBV2 and TRBJ1-1; no reliable D call. In germline, CDR1 is SNHLY, CDR2 FYNNEI. The CDR3 runs 13 residues. Trimming removed 7 bases at V and 1 base at J, with 10 bases between. The CDR3 DNA sequence: TGTGCCAGCAAACGAGAGCGGAACACTGAAGCTTTCTTT. Amino acid sequence: CASKRERNTEAFF.

V usage is TRBV11-2 and J usage is TRBJ1-6, with 8 bases fitting TRBD1. CDR3 size: 15 residues. J lost 6 bases, V lost 5 bases, and 6 bases had no gene match. Germline assignment: CDR1 SGHAT and CDR2 FQNNGV. CDR3 loop: CASSAWDRPNSPLHF. The CDR3 coding sequence is TGTGCCAGCAGCGCATGGGACAGGCCTAATTCACCCCTCCACTTT.

This clone occurred a few times. This chain links TRBV28 with TRBJ2-1, with 8 bases that match TRBD2. With 5 bases clipped from V and 14 bases from J, the junction kept 20 bases outside the gene matches. CDR1 and CDR2 from the germline V gene are MDHEN and SYDVKM. This CDR3 comprises 16 residues. CDR3: CASSTWPSTSAGDEFF. The CDR3 DNA is TGTGCCAGCAGTACCTGGCCCTCGACTAGCGCCGGAGATGAGTTCTTC.

This sequence joins TRBV7-2 and TRBJ1-6; D is ambiguous. This CDR3 contains 13 residues. Germline V gives CDR1 SGHTA, CDR2 FQGNSA. V lost 8 bases and J 8 bases, leaving 13 bases between the germline ends. DNA of the CDR3: TGTGCCAGCGTCCGCGGCATGGATTCACCCCTCCACTTT. Protein: CASVRGMDSPLHF.

J is TRBJ2-5 and V is TRBV12-5; perhaps TRBD2 as D (6 bases). The V end lost 1 base, the J end lost 5 bases, and 11 bases lay between the germline ends. Germline V gives CDR1 LGHNT, CDR2 FRNRAP. The CDR3 is 14 amino acids. The CDR3 bases are TGTGCTAGTGGTTTGGGGAGAAGCGGGGAGACCCAGTACTTC. This codes for CASGLGRSGETQYF. The variable domain in full, with the rest retrieved from reference TRBV12-5 and TRBJ2-5, is DARVTQTPRHKVTEMGQEVTMRCQPILGHNTVFWYRQTMMQGLELLAYFRNRAPLDDSGMPKDRFSAEMPDATLATLKIQPSEPRDSAVYFCASGLGRSGETQYFGPGTRLLVL.

The chain uses TRBV10-3 and TRBJ2-6; 10 bases align to TRBD1. The germline V gene encodes CDR1 ENHRY and CDR2 SYGVKD. This CDR3 has 16 residues. The V and J ends lost 6 bases and 4 bases, in that order; junction bases with no gene match: 6. The DNA of the CDR3 is TGTGCCATCAGCGGGACAGGGGAAAAGGGGGCCAACGTCCTGACTTTC. The encoded protein is CAISGTGEKGANVLTF.

The rearrangement uses TRBV28 and TRBJ1-2; D is unresolved. The germline gives CDR1 MDHEN, CDR2 SYDVKM. The CDR3 is 12 residues long. V gave up 5 bases and J gave up 4 bases, with 8 bases separating them. The CDR3 protein is CASSATSYGYTF. As DNA, the CDR3 is TGTGCCAGCAGTGCAACATCCTATGGCTACACCTTC.

Comments on this clone: This sample includes further DNA sequences coding for the same CDR3. V and J are TRBV19 and TRBJ1-5; the D gene is possibly TRBD1 (5 bases). This CDR3 comprises 15 residues. The ends were cut back, 10 bases at V and 4 bases at J, with 20 bases in the middle. CDR1 is LNHDA, CDR2 SQIVND, per germline (reference sequence). DNA for the CDR3: TGTGCCACCTCGTTTACCTTGGGGGGGAATCAGCCCCAGCATTTT. It translates to CATSFTLGGNQPQHF.

V usage is TRBV18 and J usage is TRBJ2-5; the D is unclear. The CDR3 has 13 amino acids. The ends were cut back, 3 bases at V and 1 base at J, with 6 bases in the middle. Germline V CDR1 and CDR2: KGHSH, LQKENI. DNA for the CDR3: TGTGCCAGCTCACCGCCCAGCCAAGAGACCCAGTACTTC. Translating gives CASSPPSQETQYF.

Only a few counts were recorded for this clone. This chain joins TRBV2 and TRBJ1-1; possible D gene TRBD1, 6 bases. There are 14 residues in the CDR3. Germline CDR1 and CDR2: SNHLY and FYNNEI. With 9 bases removed from V and 0 bases from J, the gap between germline ends came to 14 bases. CDR3 nucleotides: TGTGCCAGTAGATACAGGGCAATGAACACTGAAGCTTTCTTT. Amino acid sequence: CASRYRAMNTEAFF.

This sequence joins TRBV28 and TRBJ2-7; 7 bases align to TRBD2. The V segment lost 5 bases and the J segment 6 bases; nucleotides outside the gene matches: 4. The CDR3 totals 12 residues. Germline CDR1 reads MDHEN; CDR2 reads SYDVKM. The CDR3 spells CASSPRLAEQYF. As DNA, the CDR3 is TGTGCCAGCAGTCCCCGACTAGCCGAGCAGTACTTC.

The CDR3 reads CASSIGGRQPQHF. CDR3 sequence (DNA): TGTGCCAGTAGTATAGGGGGCAGGCAGCCCCAGCATTTT. The chain joins TRBV19 to TRBJ1-5; possibly TRBD1 for D (5 bases). The CDR3 runs to 13 residues. From germline, CDR1 is LNHDA and CDR2 SQIVND (reference sequence). The V end lost 1 base, the J end lost 7 bases, and 8 bases lay between the germline ends.

This sequence joins TRBV5-5 and TRBJ1-4, with D maybe TRBD1 (6 bases). Germline loops: CDR1 SGHKS, CDR2 YYEKEE (reference sequence). The CDR3 contains 16 residues. Trimming pared 4 bases from V and 0 bases from J, leaving 13 bases between. CDR3 in amino acids: CASSSRTAATNEKLFF. The CDR3 DNA is TGTGCCAGCAGCAGCCGGACAGCCGCAACTAATGAAAAACTGTTTTTT.

V and J are TRBV5-6 and TRBJ1-5; 10 bases map to TRBD1. Trimming removed 3 bases from V and 5 bases from J; junction bases left unmatched: 5. The CDR3 is made up of 15 amino acids. Germline V gives CDR1 SGHDT, CDR2 YYEEEE. The CDR3 coding sequence is TGTGCCAGCAGCTACTGGGACAGGGGTTATCAGCCCCAGCATTTT. This sequence encodes CASSYWDRGYQPQHF.

The chain is built from TRBV27 and TRBJ1-1; maybe TRBD1 (6 bases). Germline assignment: CDR1 MNHEY and CDR2 SMNVEV (reference sequence). The CDR3 has 16 residues. V was trimmed by 4 bases and J by 0 bases, leaving 15 bases between them. The CDR3 region is CASSSTTGFMNTEAFF. CDR3 bases: TGTGCCAGCAGTTCAACTACAGGGTTCATGAACACTGAAGCTTTCTTT.

This clone was seen a single time. V gene TRBV12-3 or TRBV12-4 combines with J gene TRBJ1-4; D gene uncertain. Trimming took off 5 bases at V and 7 bases at J, with 11 bases between the two ends. The CDR3 contains 13 residues. CDR3 in amino acids: CASSPGLGEKLFF. CDR3 in DNA: TGTGCCAGCAGTCCCGGACTGGGTGAAAAACTGTTTTTT.

The chain employs TRBV10-3 and TRBJ2-3; perhaps TRBD2 as D (5 bases). The germline V and J ends were trimmed by 7 bases and 0 bases, with 11 bases remaining between them. CDR1 and CDR2 (germline): ENHRY, SYGVKD. This CDR3 has 14 amino acids. The CDR3 here is CAINSLASTDTQYF. DNA for the CDR3: TGTGCCATCAACTCGCTAGCTAGCACAGATACGCAGTATTTT.

The chain has TRBV4-3 and TRBJ2-3; 8 nucleotides line up with TRBD2. The CDR3 is 17 amino acids. CDR1 and CDR2 (germline): LGHNA, YSLEER. Trimming at V came to 1 base and at J to 2 bases, leaving 8 bases not matched to a gene. The CDR3 is CASSQGPSGRTTDTQYF. Written as DNA, the CDR3 is TGCGCCAGCAGCCAAGGCCCTAGCGGGCGGACCACAGATACGCAGTATTTT.

CDR3 loop: CATSRSRGEAFF. The CDR3, as DNA: TGTGCCACCAGCAGATCCAGGGGTGAAGCTTTCTTT. The V call is TRBV15, the J call TRBJ1-1, with D perhaps TRBD1 (6 bases). Between the trimmed V and J ends, which lost 2 bases and 7 bases, there was a span of 8 bases. The CDR3 covers 12 residues. From germline, CDR1 is LNHNV and CDR2 YYDKDF (reference sequence).

The V gene is TRBV11-2, the J gene TRBJ1-3, with D perhaps matching TRBD1 (6 bases). The CDR3 loop spans 15 amino acids. With 8 bases removed from V and 0 bases from J, the gap between germline ends came to 14 bases. The germline V gene encodes CDR1 SGHAT and CDR2 FQNNGV. DNA for the CDR3: TGTGCCAGCGGGCGGGGGGCCGGCTCTGGAAACACCATATATTTT. Protein sequence: CASGRGAGSGNTIYF.

This chain connects TRBV5-6 to TRBJ1-1; no clear D. Trimming stripped 0 bases from V and 4 bases from J, with 4 bases between. Germline CDR1 is SGHDT and CDR2 is YYEEEE. The CDR3 consists of 12 residues. This chain's CDR3 is CASSLARTEAFF. CDR3 bases: TGTGCCAGCAGCTTGGCGCGCACTGAAGCTTTCTTT. Using reference TRBV5-6 and TRBJ1-1 for the parts outside the CDR3, the full variable domain is DAGVTQSPTHLIKTRGQQVTLRCSPKSGHDTVSWYQQALGQGPQFIFQYYEEEERQRGNFPDRFSGHQFPNYSSELNVNALLLGDSALYLCASSLARTEAFFGQGTRLTVV.

There are a few counts of this clone. The CDR3 coding sequence is TGTGCCAGCTCACCGCGAAGCAATCAGCCCCAGCATTTT. Translation gives CASSPRSNQPQHF. The genes are TRBV18 and TRBJ1-5, with no clear D. Germline assignment: CDR1 KGHSH and CDR2 LQKENI. CDR3 length: 13 amino acids. The ends were cut back, 3 bases at V and 1 base at J, with 4 bases in the middle.